A selection of T cell receptor beta chains follows, all from one sample in a study of T cells in Graves' hyperthyroidism and ophthalmopathy. TCRdb passed the multiplex PCR reads through MiXCR, listing each CDR3 protein once. The sample records roughly 600,000 distinct CDR3 sequences, roughly 15% being singletons. The sample was blood. These receptors were taken from a woman aged 45-59 years with Graves' ophthalmopathy. Both conserved end residues are trimmed from each CDR3.

V: TRBV7-2; J: TRBJ2-7; CDR3: ASSFDPYEQY
V: TRBV5-1; J: TRBJ1-1; CDR3: ASSLARGGGTEAF
V: TRBV6-2/TRBV6-3; J: TRBJ2-7; CDR3: ASSHHVEQY
V: TRBV7-9; J: TRBJ2-3; CDR3: ASSLTPGQSSDTQY
V: TRBV9; J: TRBJ1-5; CDR3: AVPRVGNQPQH
V: TRBV27; J: TRBJ1-4; CDR3: ASSTLLDAGEKLF
V: TRBV5-4; J: TRBJ2-3; CDR3: ASSSPSSTDTQY
V: TRBV5-1; J: TRBJ2-4; CDR3: ASSPHGGAKNIQY
V: TRBV12-3/TRBV12-4; J: TRBJ1-1; CDR3: ASSTGQGATEAF
V: TRBV11-3; J: TRBJ2-3; CDR3: ASSEGLAGVDTQY
V: TRBV12-3/TRBV12-4; J: TRBJ2-1; CDR3: ASSPTGFYNEQF
V: TRBV28; J: TRBJ2-7; CDR3: AIARTPTYEQY
V: TRBV14; J: TRBJ1-1; CDR3: ASSQEEAGRNTEAF
V: TRBV28; J: TRBJ2-3; CDR3: ASSPAGPRADTQY
V: TRBV27; J: TRBJ1-1; CDR3: ASSSYDRAEAF
V: TRBV15; J: TRBJ1-6; CDR3: ATSRLAGFGSPLH
V: TRBV14; J: TRBJ2-1; CDR3: ASSQDHGLQF
V: TRBV27; J: TRBJ1-6; CDR3: ATGQVINSPLH
V: TRBV30; J: TRBJ1-1; CDR3: AWSVLSTFGGTF